A selection of T cell receptor beta chains follows, all from one sample in a study of T cell responses to AZD1222 COVID-19 vaccine. Sequencing used immunoSEQ multiplex PCR; TCRdb keeps in-frame clones, though not all of them. The table lists 140,000 or so clones, more than 85% of them singletons. The specimen was peripheral blood, collected after recovery from COVID-19. Receptors originate from an adult who had recovered from COVID-19. Both conserved end residues are part of each CDR3. A D gene is named only where the DNA matches it firmly. Clone size is stated in some rows and not others, as once, few, many or a class when expanded.

>TRBJ2-3|TRBD1|TRBV7-9|15|NA
CASSFRTGMADTQYF
TGTGCCAGCAGCTTCCGGACAGGGATGGCAGATACGCAGTATTTT
>TRBJ2-7|TRBD2|TRBV3-1/TRBV3-2|16|once
CASSPGGGRLSYEQYF
TGTGCCAGCAGCCCAGGAGGCGGGAGGCTCTCCTACGAGCAGTACTTC
>TRBJ2-1|TRBD2|TRBV28|13|NA
CATEAPTSGEQFF
TGTGCCACCGAAGCCCCTACTAGCGGTGAGCAGTTCTTC
>TRBJ2-7|NA|TRBV27|17|NA
CASSLLGGPGGNYEQYF
TGTGCCAGCAGTTTATTGGGGGGCCCGGGCGGGAACTACGAGCAGTACTTC
>TRBJ2-3|NA|TRBV2|15|once
CASVHGVANTDTQYF
TGTGCCAGCGTGCATGGCGTAGCAAACACAGATACGCAGTATTTT
>TRBJ2-7|NA|TRBV6-5|14|NA
CASSYSESDYEQYF
TGTGCCAGCAGTTACTCAGAATCAGACTACGAGCAGTACTTC
>TRBJ2-2|NA|TRBV3-1/TRBV3-2|16|NA
CASSQKGTMNTGELFF
TGTGCCAGCAGCCAGAAGGGGACCATGAACACCGGGGAGCTGTTTTTT
>TRBJ2-2|NA|TRBV10-3|15|NA
CAISVKGLNTGELFF
TGTGCCATCAGTGTTAAAGGTCTAAACACCGGGGAGCTGTTTTTT
>TRBJ2-2|TRBD2|TRBV29-1|15|NA
CSVAVLAGGTGELFF
TGCAGCGTTGCGGTCCTAGCGGGGGGGACCGGGGAGCTGTTTTTT
>TRBJ1-2|TRBD1|TRBV6-5|16|NA
CASSYSDRGHNYGYTF
TGTGCCAGCAGTTACTCGGACAGGGGGCATAACTATGGCTACACCTTC
>TRBJ1-2|NA|TRBV6-6|14|NA
CASSSAGTFYGYTF
TGTGCCAGCAGCTCGGCAGGGACGTTCTATGGCTACACCTTC
>TRBJ2-1|TRBD2|TRBV19|16|NA
CASSTGGRGSYNEQFF
TGTGCCAGTAGTACGGGCGGGAGGGGTTCCTACAATGAGCAGTTCTTC
>TRBJ1-1|NA|TRBV10-2|12|NA
CASSESAGEAFF
TGCGCCAGCAGTGAGTCGGCGGGGGAAGCTTTCTTT
>TRBJ2-7|NA|TRBV4-1|16|once
CASSRREEGRRYEQYF
TGCGCCAGCAGCCGTAGAGAGGAGGGACGACGCTACGAGCAGTACTTC
>TRBJ2-7|NA|TRBV6-2/TRBV6-3|14|NA
CASSPGLSSYEQYF
TGTGCCAGCAGTCCCGGACTGTCCTCCTACGAGCAGTACTTC
>TRBJ2-1|NA|TRBV4-1|15|NA
CASSQATTNDNEQFF
TGCGCCAGCAGCCAAGCGACGACCAACGACAATGAGCAGTTCTTC
>TRBJ2-3|TRBD1|TRBV4-1|16|NA
CASSQGQGGSTDTQYF
TGCGCCAGCAGCCAAGGACAGGGTGGCAGCACAGATACGCAGTATTTT
>TRBJ1-2|TRBD1|TRBV4-1|16|NA
CASSPPGRQGHYGYTF
TGCGCCAGCAGCCCCCCTGGGAGACAGGGACACTATGGCTACACCTTC
>TRBJ2-2|NA|TRBV5-4|13|NA
CASSVHGTGELFF
TGTGCCAGCAGCGTACACGGCACCGGGGAGCTGTTTTTT
>TRBJ1-2|TRBD1|TRBV29-1|13|NA
CSVERTGWDGYTF
TGCAGCGTTGAAAGGACAGGATGGGATGGCTACACCTTC
>TRBJ2-7|TRBD1|TRBV6-5|14|once
CASITDRVSYEQYF
TGTGCCAGCATTACAGACAGGGTCTCCTACGAGCAGTACTTC
>TRBJ2-2|TRBD1|TRBV15|15|NA
CATKVGQVNTGELFF
TGTGCCACCAAGGTCGGACAGGTGAACACCGGGGAGCTGTTTTTT
>TRBJ2-1|TRBD1|TRBV27|14|NA
CASSLRGQGNEQFF
TGTGCCAGCAGTTTGAGGGGGCAGGGCAATGAGCAGTTCTTC
>TRBJ2-7|TRBD1|TRBV7-6|15|NA
CASSLGTGPSYEQYF
TGTGCCAGCAGCTTAGGGACAGGGCCCTCCTACGAGCAGTACTTC
>TRBJ1-1|TRBD1|TRBV18|12|NA
CASSTGGTEAFF
TGTGCCAGCTCAACAGGGGGCACTGAAGCTTTCTTT
>TRBJ2-7|TRBD2|TRBV5-1|16|NA
CASSLDLAGSEGEQYF
TGCGCCAGCAGCTTGGATCTAGCGGGGTCCGAGGGGGAGCAGTACTTC
>TRBJ2-7|TRBD2|TRBV13|16|NA
CASSYIAGGPSYEQYF
TGTGCCAGCAGTTATATAGCGGGAGGCCCCTCCTACGAGCAGTACTTC
>TRBJ1-5|TRBD1|TRBV19|15|NA
CASSIPGQGAQPQHF
TGTGCCAGTAGTATTCCGGGACAGGGGGCTCAGCCCCAGCATTTT
>TRBJ1-5|TRBD1|TRBV19|14|once
CASSKRDSDQPQHF
TGTGCCAGTAGTAAACGGGACAGCGATCAGCCCCAGCATTTT
>TRBJ2-1|NA|TRBV9|14|NA
CASSPRVLYNEQFF
TGTGCCAGCAGCCCGCGAGTCCTCTACAATGAGCAGTTCTTC
>TRBJ2-5|TRBD1|TRBV7-7|15|NA
CASSQTGSHQETQYF
TGTGCTAGCAGCCAGACAGGGTCTCATCAGGAGACCCAGTACTTC
>TRBJ1-3|NA|TRBV5-1|15|once
CASSFDSSSGNTIYF
TGCGCCAGCAGCTTCGACAGCTCCTCTGGAAACACCATATATTTT
>TRBJ2-1|NA|TRBV28|14|NA
CASNPLGGEVEQFF
TGTGCCAGCAACCCCCTGGGGGGAGAGGTTGAGCAGTTCTTC
>TRBJ1-4|NA|TRBV7-9|13|once
CASTQTQREKLFF
TGTGCCAGCACCCAGACTCAGCGGGAAAAACTGTTTTTT
>TRBJ1-1|TRBD1|TRBV30|12|once
CAWGTGKTEAFF
TGTGCCTGGGGGACAGGGAAGACTGAAGCTTTCTTT
>TRBJ2-2|NA|TRBV25-1|17|few
CASRGVTWGVNTGELFF
TGTGCCAGCAGGGGGGTTACGTGGGGTGTGAACACCGGGGAGCTGTTTTTT
>TRBJ2-7|NA|TRBV14|12|NA
CASSQAKNEQYF
TGTGCCAGCAGCCAAGCTAAAAACGAGCAGTACTTC
>TRBJ1-5|NA|TRBV2|15|NA
CASRGGHTSNQPQHF
TGTGCCAGCAGGGGTGGACATACAAGCAATCAGCCCCAGCATTTT
>TRBJ1-5|NA|TRBV5-1|13|NA
CASSLEDTGPQHF
TGCGCCAGCAGCTTGGAGGATACTGGGCCCCAGCATTTT
>TRBJ2-7|NA|TRBV30|11|NA
CAWSADYEQYF
TGTGCCTGGAGCGCTGATTACGAGCAGTACTTC
>TRBJ2-7|NA|TRBV30|11|NA
CAWSGGREQYF
TGTGCCTGGAGCGGGGGACGGGAGCAGTACTTC
>TRBJ2-1|NA|TRBV28|17|NA
CASSLPAHGRLYNEQFF
TGTGCCAGCAGTTTGCCCGCCCACGGGCGGTTATACAATGAGCAGTTCTTC
>TRBJ2-1|NA|TRBV19|15|NA
CAIAEVALPNNEQFF
TGTGCCATTGCCGAGGTAGCCCTTCCTAACAATGAGCAGTTCTTC
>TRBJ2-1|TRBD2|TRBV5-1|17|once
CASSRTSGSNSYNEQFF
TGCGCCAGCAGCCGGACTAGCGGGAGCAACTCCTACAATGAGCAGTTCTTC
>TRBJ2-1|NA|TRBV11-2|14|NA
CASSLVKLSARQFF
TGTGCCAGCAGCTTAGTCAAGCTATCAGCAAGGCAGTTCTTC
>TRBJ2-7|NA|TRBV6-1|12|NA
CASSETGYEQYF
TGTGCCAGCAGTGAAACAGGCTACGAGCAGTACTTC
>TRBJ2-1|NA|TRBV29-1|13|NA
CSVELSSPNEQFF
TGCAGCGTTGAACTGAGCAGCCCCAATGAGCAGTTCTTC
>TRBJ2-1|NA|TRBV6-6|13|NA
CASSPMISSEQFF
TGTGCCAGCAGCCCGATGATCTCAAGTGAGCAGTTCTTC
>TRBJ2-3|NA|TRBV19|13|NA
CASSGTSTDTQYF
TGTGCCAGTAGTGGGACGAGCACAGATACGCAGTATTTT
>TRBJ2-2|TRBD2|TRBV15|17|NA
CATSSPAGLAGAGELFF
TGTGCCACCAGCAGCCCAGCGGGGCTAGCGGGAGCCGGGGAGCTGTTTTTT
>TRBJ1-5|NA|TRBV6-1|14|NA
CASSDGEGHQPQHF
TGTGCCAGCAGTGACGGAGAGGGGCATCAGCCCCAGCATTTT
>TRBJ1-2|NA|TRBV25-1|12|NA
CASSEANYGYTF
TGTGCCAGCAGTGAAGCTAACTATGGCTACACCTTC
>TRBJ1-4|NA|TRBV3-1/TRBV3-2|15|NA
CASSQVARTNEKLFF
TGTGCCAGCAGCCAAGTTGCCAGAACTAATGAAAAACTGTTTTTT